A selection of T cell receptor beta chains follows, all from one sample in a study of cytomegalovirus exposure and HLA in healthy donors. Repertoires were generated with immunoSEQ multiplex PCR, while TCRdb's copy carries only in-frame clones and drops some. Among under 200,000 clones listed, less than 90% were seen once. The sequenced sample consisted of PBMCs. These TCRs come from a boy aged 2 to 10 in good health and CMV-seronegative. The conserved cysteine and the conserved F or W are not part of the CDR3 here.

V gene	CDR3 length	CDR3 protein
TRBV29-1	11	SVQDFGGAGYT
TRBV6-1	15	ASSETRLAASTDTQY
TRBV10-3	12	AISESPSNYGYT
TRBV19	12	ASSIGTGGQPQH
TRBV7-2	11	ASSATGMGTQY
TRBV27	12	ASSYRGYTDTQY
TRBV29-1	11	SVEGRMNTEAF
TRBV5-1	14	ASSKLAGGSSYEQY
TRBV11-1	11	ASSLARGYGYT
TRBV28	11	ASGTSVSYEQY
TRBV5-5	12	ASSSRTGPETQY
TRBV6-1	13	ASSEGPGETTEAF
TRBV5-4	11	ASSPDTDTEAF
TRBV25-1	13	ASSAGWGGNTEAF
TRBV9	11	ASSVAPGPGYT
TRBV13	11	ASSLFRGTEAF